This passage covers 2 T cell receptor beta chains from one sample sequenced in a study of blood T cell repertoires in COVID-19. The protocol was immunoSEQ multiplex PCR, while the TCRdb copy is restricted to in-frame clones and leaves out a portion. Seen here are 100,000 or so clones, roughly 92% observed once, and the top ten hold around 5.7%. Sequencing input: peripheral blood. The receptors stem from a man in his 70s with acute or convalescent COVID-19.

This chain uses TRBV10-2 with TRBJ2-5, with 10 bases lining up with TRBD2. The CDR3 is 13 amino acids. Germline V CDR1 and CDR2: WSHSY, SAAADI. V was clipped by 4 bases and J by 8 bases; unmatched bases: 4. The CDR3 reads CASSGTSGQTQYF. In nucleotides, the CDR3 is TGCGCCAGCAGTGGGACTAGCGGCCAAACCCAGTACTTC.

The chain is built from TRBV5-1 and TRBJ1-2, with D maybe TRBD1 (6 bases). V lost 0 bases and J 8 bases, leaving 14 bases between the germline ends. CDR1 is SGHRS and CDR2 is YFSETQ in the germline V gene. This CDR3 region has 14 residues. The chain's CDR3 is CASSLEWTVGGYTF. The CDR3 DNA reads TGCGCCAGCAGCTTGGAATGGACAGTAGGCGGCTACACCTTC.